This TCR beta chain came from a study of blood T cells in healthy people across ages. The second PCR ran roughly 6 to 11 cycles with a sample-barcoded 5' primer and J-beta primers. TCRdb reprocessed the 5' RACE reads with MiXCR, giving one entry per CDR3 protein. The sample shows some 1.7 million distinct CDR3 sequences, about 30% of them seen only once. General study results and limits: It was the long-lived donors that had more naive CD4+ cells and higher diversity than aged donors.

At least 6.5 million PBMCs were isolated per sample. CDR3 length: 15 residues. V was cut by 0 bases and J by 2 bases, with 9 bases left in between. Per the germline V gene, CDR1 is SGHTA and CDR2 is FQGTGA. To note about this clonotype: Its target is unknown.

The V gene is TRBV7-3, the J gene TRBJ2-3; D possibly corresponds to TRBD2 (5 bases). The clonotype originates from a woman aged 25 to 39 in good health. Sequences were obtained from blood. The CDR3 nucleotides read TGTGCCAGCAGCTTAACACCAGCGGACACAGATACGCAGTATTTT. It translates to CASSLTPADTDTQYF. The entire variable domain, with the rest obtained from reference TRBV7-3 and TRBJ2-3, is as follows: GAGVSQTPSNKVTEKGKYVELRCDPISGHTALYWYRQSLGQGPEFLIYFQGTGAADDSGLPNDRFFAVRPEGSVSTLKIQRTERGDSAVYLCASSLTPADTDTQYFGPGTRLTVL.